Listed here are 25 T cell receptor beta chains from one sample, sequenced in a study of shared clonotypes between healthy human individuals. Clones were sequenced by immunoSEQ multiplex PCR, and TCRdb holds only the in-frame ones, with some missing. The profile shows about 2.4 million clones, 93% of them singletons. The sequenced material came from naive CD4+ T cells from PBMCs. Regarding subset: CD45RA+ positively selected. The origin of the receptors is a man between 18 and 35 years old in good health. Some clones in this sample may be carry-over from other donors' samples.

Turning to this clone: Other DNA variants within this sample encode the same CDR3. The rearrangement joins TRBV9 to TRBJ1-1; 7 bases are a match to TRBD1. CDR1 SGDLS and CDR2 YYNGEE come from the germline V gene. The CDR3 runs 13 residues. The ends lost 4 bases at V and 2 bases at J; junction bases unmatched: 2. The DNA for the CDR3 is TGTGCCAGCAGCCGGGACAGTAACACTGAAGCTTTCTTT. Translating gives CASSRDSNTEAFF.

The rearrangement joins TRBV28 to TRBJ1-1, with a possible D match to TRBD1 (5 bases). Looked up from germline, CDR1 is MDHEN and CDR2 is SYDVKM. V was shortened by 7 bases and J by 4 bases, with 13 bases between the two germline ends. The length of the CDR3 is 13 residues. Here the CDR3 DNA reads TGTGCCAGCATAGGTCCTGGGGGCACTGAAGCTTTCTTT. It translates to CASIGPGGTEAFF.

The chain links TRBV14 to TRBJ2-5; 7 bases are shared with TRBD2. This CDR3 is built from 13 residues. The germline CDR1 and CDR2 sequences are SGHDN and FVKESK. V shed 6 bases, J shed 4 bases, and the junction held 5 bases outside the gene matches. The CDR3 bases are TGTGCCAGCAGTCCAGGGAGGGGAGAGACCCAGTACTTC. It encodes CASSPGRGETQYF. The whole variable domain, filled in from reference TRBV14 and TRBJ2-5, reads EAGVTQFPSHSVIEKGQTVTLRCDPISGHDNLYWYRRVMGKEIKFLLHFVKESKQDESGMPNNRFLAERTGGTYSTLKVQPAELEDSGVYFCASSPGRGETQYFGPGTRLLVL.

The chain couples TRBV7-2 to TRBJ1-4; no clear D. Trimming shortened V by 8 bases and J by 6 bases, and 10 bases separated the two germline ends. Germline lookup yields CDR1 SGHTA and CDR2 FQGNSA. The CDR3 has 12 residues. In DNA, the CDR3 is TGTGCCAGCCAAAAGGGTTATGAAAAACTGTTTTTT. As protein: CASQKGYEKLFF.

J is TRBJ2-2 and V is TRBV19, with 7 nucleotides matching TRBD1. CDR3 length: 15 amino acids. The trim removed 9 bases at V and 3 bases at J, leaving 10 bases unmatched. Germline lookup yields CDR1 LNHDA and CDR2 SQIVND (reference sequence). The CDR3 spells CASRGGTVYTGELFF. In DNA, the CDR3 is TGTGCCAGCCGTGGTGGGACAGTCTACACCGGGGAGCTGTTTTTT. Filled out from reference TRBV19 and TRBJ2-2, the complete variable domain reads DGGITQSPKYLFRKEGQNVTLSCEQNLNHDAMYWYRQDPGQGLRLIYYSQIVNDFQKGDIAEGYSVSREKKESFPLTVTSAQKNPTAFYLCASRGGTVYTGELFFGEGSRLTVL.

The genes are TRBV6-1 and TRBJ1-1; D is unclear. This CDR3 is 14 amino acids long. Trimming stripped 5 bases from V and 0 bases from J, with 10 bases between. Germline CDR1 reads MNHNS; CDR2 reads SASEGT. This CDR3 is CASSQQVVNTEAFF. The CDR3 region has the DNA TGTGCCAGCAGTCAGCAGGTGGTGAACACTGAAGCTTTCTTT.

Worth noting for this clone: This CDR3 is also generated by other DNA sequences in the sample. V usage is TRBV7-9 and J usage is TRBJ2-5; no firm D call. The germline V gene has CDR1 SEHNR and CDR2 FQNEAQ (reference sequence). V shed 2 bases and J shed 4 bases, with 5 bases lying between them. The CDR3 is made up of 12 amino acids. CDR3 protein: CASSLFRETQYF. For the CDR3, the DNA is TGTGCCAGCAGCTTATTCCGAGAGACCCAGTACTTC.

This chain joins TRBV5-1 and TRBJ2-5, with D possibly TRBD2 on 5 matching bases. Trimming cost V 0 bases and J 3 bases, with 15 bases left between them. The CDR3 contains 16 residues. Germline V gene data show CDR1 as SGHRS and CDR2 as YFSETQ. DNA for the CDR3: TGCGCCAGCAGCTTGGGGGCGGGTGGGAGCGAAGAGACCCAGTACTTC. Amino acid sequence: CASSLGAGGSEETQYF.

As concerns this clone: Other DNA sequences of this sample code for an identical CDR3. The rearrangement links TRBV5-1 to TRBJ1-4; 9 bases map to TRBD1. After removal of 4 bases from V and 1 base from J, the junction contained 5 bases not matched to a gene. Germline lookup yields CDR1 SGHRS and CDR2 YFSETQ. This CDR3 spans 16 amino acids. The CDR3 coding sequence is TGCGCCAGCAGCCTGGGACAGGGATTAACTAATGAAAAACTGTTTTTT. Protein sequence: CASSLGQGLTNEKLFF. Full variable domain (remainder filled in from reference TRBV5-1 and TRBJ1-4): KAGVTQTPRYLIKTRGQQVTLSCSPISGHRSVSWYQQTPGQGLQFLFEYFSETQRNKGNFPGRFSGRQFSNSRSEMNVSTLELGDSALYLCASSLGQGLTNEKLFFGSGTQLSVL.

This chain joins TRBV6-5 and TRBJ2-7, with D possibly being TRBD2 (5 bases). The V end was cut by 2 bases, the J end by 5 bases, with 7 bases between. Germline V lookup: CDR1 MNHEY, CDR2 SVGAGI. The CDR3 loop spans 12 amino acids. Here the CDR3 DNA reads TGTGCCAGCAGTTACGGCGGGCACGAGCAGTACTTC. The encoded protein is CASSYGGHEQYF.

This chain links TRBV5-1 with TRBJ2-7, with 9 positions matching TRBD2. Germline-derived CDR1 and CDR2 are SGHRS and YFSETQ. The CDR3 runs to 16 residues. V dropped 0 bases and J dropped 5; count of bases not matched to a gene: 9. CDR3 coding DNA: TGCGCCAGCAGCTTGGGAGTGCGGGAGGGCCCCCACGAGCAGTACTTC. Translating it yields CASSLGVREGPHEQYF. The whole variable domain, remainder taken from reference TRBV5-1 and TRBJ2-7, is KAGVTQTPRYLIKTRGQQVTLSCSPISGHRSVSWYQQTPGQGLQFLFEYFSETQRNKGNFPGRFSGRQFSNSRSEMNVSTLELGDSALYLCASSLGVREGPHEQYFGPGTRLTVT.

This rearrangement joins TRBV6-1 to TRBJ1-5; TRBD1 matches 8 bases. The CDR3 runs to 14 residues. Germline lookup yields CDR1 MNHNS and CDR2 SASEGT. The V and J ends lost 5 bases and 6 bases, in that order; junction bases with no gene match: 6. The CDR3 region is CASSSPGGGQPQHF. DNA for the CDR3: TGTGCCAGCAGTTCCCCAGGGGGCGGTCAGCCCCAGCATTTT.

The chain links TRBV7-2 to TRBJ1-1, with D possibly TRBD1 on 6 matching bases. The CDR3 totals 16 residues. V dropped 2 bases and J dropped 4 bases, with 17 bases sitting between them. Germline lookup yields CDR1 SGHTA and CDR2 FQGNSA. In DNA, the CDR3 is TGTGCCAGCAGCTTAAATGTGGGGGCCGGTAGCACTGAAGCTTTCTTT. Translating gives CASSLNVGAGSTEAFF.

The rearrangement uses TRBV10-1 and TRBJ2-1, with D maybe TRBD2 (5 bases). Germline CDR1 and CDR2: WNHNN and SYGVQD (reference sequence). The V and J ends lost 1 base and 8 bases respectively, with 12 bases between them. The CDR3 totals 14 residues. Written as DNA, the CDR3 is TGCGCCAGCAGTGAGTGGGCCCTGAGGGATGAGCAGTTCTTC. This translates into CASSEWALRDEQFF.

The chain carries TRBV5-1 and TRBJ2-7; D may be TRBD1 or TRBD2 (6 bases each). Germline CDR1 and CDR2: SGHRS and YFSETQ. Deletions cut 0 bases from V and 9 bases from J, with 16 bases between. The CDR3 consists of 14 residues. The CDR3 sequence is CASSLEGGDFGQYF. Written as DNA, the CDR3 is TGCGCCAGCAGCTTGGAGGGGGGCGATTTTGGGCAGTACTTC.

The genes are TRBV7-8 and TRBJ2-1, with 15 bases aligning to TRBD2. Germline CDR1 is SGHVS and CDR2 is FQNEAQ. The CDR3 loop spans 20 amino acids. V was pared by 5 bases and J by 1 base, with 12 bases of the junction left unmatched. In nucleotides, the CDR3 is TGTGCCAGCAGCCAGACCAGGACTAGCGGGAGGGCCAAATCCTACAATGAGCAGTTCTTC. Amino acids: CASSQTRTSGRAKSYNEQFF.

Of note for this clone: Other DNA sequences in this sample translate to the same CDR3. The chain joins TRBV18 to TRBJ1-1; possibly TRBD1 for D (6 bases). The CDR3 consists of 13 residues. V was clipped by 2 bases and J by 4 bases, with 8 bases between them. Germline values: CDR1 KGHSH, CDR2 LQKENI. The CDR3 sequence: CASSPGGSTEAFF. The CDR3 coding sequence is TGTGCCAGCTCACCAGGGGGCAGCACTGAAGCTTTCTTT.

The DNA of the CDR3 is TGCAGCGCCGCCCCGGGCACAGATACGCAGTATTTT. Its protein product is CSAAPGTDTQYF. The V and J genes are TRBV29-1 and TRBJ2-3; D is unresolved. The CDR3 contains 12 residues. V was trimmed by 7 bases and J by 1 base, leaving 9 bases between them. Germline-derived CDR1 and CDR2 are SQVTM and ANQGSEA.

The genes are TRBV5-8 and TRBJ2-7; 14 bases are a match to TRBD2. The CDR3 totals 19 residues. Per the germline V gene, CDR1 is SGHTS and CDR2 is YDEGEE. The V segment lost 4 bases and the J segment 8 bases; nucleotides outside the gene matches: 20. CDR3 sequence reads: CASSGATSGRASRNLQQYF. The DNA for the CDR3 is TGTGCCAGCAGCGGGGCGACTAGCGGGAGGGCCTCGAGGAACCTCCAGCAGTACTTC.

The chain uses TRBV5-4 and TRBJ2-3; no clear D. CDR3 size: 11 residues. CDR1 and CDR2 (germline): SGHNT, YYREEE (reference sequence). The V end was cut by 2 bases, the J end by 4 bases, with 2 bases between. The CDR3 loop reads CASSFADTQYF. Written as DNA, the CDR3 is TGTGCCAGCAGCTTTGCAGATACGCAGTATTTT.

CDR3 nucleotide sequence: TGTGCCAGCAGCTTAAGACCAGTCCTCGAGCAGTACTTC. The encoded protein is CASSLRPVLEQYF. The rearrangement links TRBV5-6 to TRBJ2-7; D gene uncertain. Germline V gene sequence: CDR1 SGHDT, CDR2 YYEEEE. The CDR3 has 13 amino acids. The V end was cut by 2 bases, the J end by 6 bases, with 12 bases between.

The V call is TRBV28, the J call TRBJ2-7, with D possibly being TRBD1 (5 bases). Trimming shortened V by 4 bases and J by 3 bases, and 10 bases separated the two germline ends. The CDR3 covers 13 residues. The germline V gene has CDR1 MDHEN and CDR2 SYDVKM. This chain's CDR3 is CASSSLQDYEQYF. The CDR3 DNA reads TGTGCCAGCAGTTCATTACAGGACTACGAGCAGTACTTC.

This sequence joins TRBV5-1 and TRBJ2-1; TRBD1 is a possible D gene (6 bases). V was clipped by 3 bases and J by 9 bases, with 19 bases between them. Germline assignment: CDR1 SGHRS and CDR2 YFSETQ. The CDR3 runs to 15 residues. CDR3 in amino acids: CASSWDGQGPAEQFF. In DNA form, the CDR3 reads TGCGCCAGCAGCTGGGATGGTCAGGGGCCGGCTGAGCAGTTCTTC. The variable domain in full, with the rest retrieved from reference TRBV5-1 and TRBJ2-1, is KAGVTQTPRYLIKTRGQQVTLSCSPISGHRSVSWYQQTPGQGLQFLFEYFSETQRNKGNFPGRFSGRQFSNSRSEMNVSTLELGDSALYLCASSWDGQGPAEQFFGPGTRLTVL.

The chain couples TRBV5-8 to TRBJ2-1, with unresolved D. Trimming removed 2 bases from V and 7 bases from J, with 7 bases in between. CDR3 length: 12 residues. In germline, CDR1 is SGHTS, CDR2 YDEGEE. The CDR3, as DNA: TGTGCCAGCAGCTTTAGGGTGAATGAGCAGTTCTTC. This encodes CASSFRVNEQFF.

The chain recombines TRBV25-1 with TRBJ2-4; 9 bases fit TRBD1. The CDR3 covers 16 residues. Trimming took 4 bases from V and 8 from J; bases not matched to a gene: 12. Per germline, CDR1 MGHDK and CDR2 SYGVNS. The CDR3 here is CASSVSGTGLRDIQYF. Written as DNA, the CDR3 is TGTGCCAGCAGTGTCTCCGGGACAGGGCTTCGGGACATTCAGTACTTC.